These T cell receptor beta chains were read from a single sample in a study of OX40 agonist ivuxolimab in advanced cancers. TCRdb's table, derived via immunoSEQ multiplex PCR, lists solely in-frame clones and lacks some. Here the sample spans approximately 64,000 clones, roughly 83% being singletons. The sequencing here drew on CD4+ or CD8+ T cells sorted from blood, taken in a trial of the OX40 agonist ivuxolimab. Receptors were obtained from an adult with an advanced solid tumor such as melanoma, head and neck, liver or kidney cancer. Both conserved end residues are part of each CDR3. The order of the fields is J gene, D gene, V gene, clone size, CDR3 DNA, CDR3 protein. The D gene is left open where the match is weak. Some rows have no size entry. The others give once, few or many, or a class for an expanded clone.

>TRBJ1-2|.|TRBV5-1|.
TGCGCCAGCAGCGGCAGTTTTAACTATGGCTACACCTTC
CASSGSFNYGYTF
>TRBJ1-1|TRBD1|TRBV6-5|.
TGTGCCAGCAGGACCGGGACAGCGAACACTGAAGCTTTCTTT
CASRTGTANTEAFF
>TRBJ2-2|.|TRBV2|.
TGTGCCAGCAGATGGCGAGACTCTAACACCGGGGAGCTGTTTTTT
CASRWRDSNTGELFF
>TRBJ2-1|TRBD2|TRBV5-4|.
TGTGCCAGCAGTCCAGCGGGGCGAAATGAGCAGTTCTTC
CASSPAGRNEQFF
>TRBJ2-7|TRBD1|TRBV29-1|.
TGCAGCGCGGCCGGACAGGGCTCCTACGAGCAGTACTTC
CSAAGQGSYEQYF
>TRBJ2-7|TRBD2|TRBV4-1|.
TGCGCCAGCAGCCAAACTAGCGGGAGAACCTACGAGCAGTACTTC
CASSQTSGRTYEQYF
>TRBJ1-6|.|TRBV6-5|once
TGTGCCAGCAGTTACAGTGGGGGGAATTCACCCCTCCACTTT
CASSYSGGNSPLHF
>TRBJ2-1|TRBD2|TRBV5-1|.
TGCGCCAGCAGCCTGACTAGCGGGACCCTCTACAATGAGCAGTTCTTC
CASSLTSGTLYNEQFF
>TRBJ2-1|TRBD2|TRBV6-1|.
TGTGCCAGTCGCTGGGCGGGAGGGAAGGACAATGAGCAGTTCTTC
CASRWAGGKDNEQFF
>TRBJ2-7|.|TRBV5-1|.
TGCGCCAGCAGCCCAGATGCTTACGAGCAGTACTTC
CASSPDAYEQYF
>TRBJ2-6|.|TRBV7-9|.
TGTGCCAGCAGCTTAGGGGATTATGGGTCCGGGGCCAACGTCCTGACTTTC
CASSLGDYGSGANVLTF
>TRBJ1-3|.|TRBV5-4|.
TGTGCCAGCAGCTTAACAGGGTCGGGGAACACCATATATTTT
CASSLTGSGNTIYF
>TRBJ2-7|.|TRBV5-4|.
TGTGCCAGCAGCTTGGGCAAGGTTGACTACGAGCAGTACTTC
CASSLGKVDYEQYF
>TRBJ1-1|TRBD1|TRBV5-5|.
TGTGCCAGCAGCGAAGTCCCGGGACAGGTTAACACTGAAGCTTTCTTT
CASSEVPGQVNTEAFF
>TRBJ1-1|.|TRBV6-5|.
TGTGCCAGCAGCAAATGGGGCAACACTGAAGCTTTCTTT
CASSKWGNTEAFF
>TRBJ1-4|TRBD1|TRBV5-6|.
TGTGCCAGCAGCGATAGGGGGCTTGGTAATGAAAAACTGTTTTTT
CASSDRGLGNEKLFF
>TRBJ2-1|TRBD2|TRBV10-3|.
TGTGCTTCAGAGCGGGAGGCAGGGAATGAGCAGTTCTTC
CASEREAGNEQFF